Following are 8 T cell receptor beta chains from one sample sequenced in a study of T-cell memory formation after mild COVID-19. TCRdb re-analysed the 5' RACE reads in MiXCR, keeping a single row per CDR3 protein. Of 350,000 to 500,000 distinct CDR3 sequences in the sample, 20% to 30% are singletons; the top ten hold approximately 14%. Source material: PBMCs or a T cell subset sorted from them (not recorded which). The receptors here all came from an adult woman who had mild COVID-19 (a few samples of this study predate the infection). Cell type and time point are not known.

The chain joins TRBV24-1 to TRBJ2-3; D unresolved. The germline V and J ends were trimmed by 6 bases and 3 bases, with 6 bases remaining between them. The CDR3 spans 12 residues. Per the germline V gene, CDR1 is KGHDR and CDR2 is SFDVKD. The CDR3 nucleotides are TGTGCCACCAGTCCCGGGACAGATACGCAGTATTTT. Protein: CATSPGTDTQYF.

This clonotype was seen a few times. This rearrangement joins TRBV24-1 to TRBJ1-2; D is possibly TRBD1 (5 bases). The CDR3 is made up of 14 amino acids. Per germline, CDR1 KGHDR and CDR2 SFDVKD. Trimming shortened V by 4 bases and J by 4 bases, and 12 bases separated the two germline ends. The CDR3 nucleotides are TGTGCCACCAGTGACCCCGGGACCGGCTATGGCTACACCTTC. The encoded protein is CATSDPGTGYGYTF.

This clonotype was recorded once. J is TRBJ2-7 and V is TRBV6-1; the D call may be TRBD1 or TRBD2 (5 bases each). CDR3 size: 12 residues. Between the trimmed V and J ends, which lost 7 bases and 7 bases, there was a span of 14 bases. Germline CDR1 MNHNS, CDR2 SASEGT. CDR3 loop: CASTWGPGEQYF. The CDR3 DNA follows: TGTGCCAGCACTTGGGGCCCGGGGGAGCAGTACTTC.

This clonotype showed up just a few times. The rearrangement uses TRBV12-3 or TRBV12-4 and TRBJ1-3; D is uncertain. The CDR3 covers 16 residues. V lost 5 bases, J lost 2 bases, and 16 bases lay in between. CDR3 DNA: TGTGCCAGCAGTACCCGGACCGGTTCGGCTGGAAACACCATATATTTT. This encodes CASSTRTGSAGNTIYF.

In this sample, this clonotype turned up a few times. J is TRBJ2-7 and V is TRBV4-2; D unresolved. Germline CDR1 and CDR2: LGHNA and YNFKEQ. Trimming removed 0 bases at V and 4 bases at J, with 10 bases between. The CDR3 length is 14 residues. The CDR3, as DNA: TGTGCCAGCAGCCAAGATTTTAACGGGTACGAGCAGTACTTC. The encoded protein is CASSQDFNGYEQYF.

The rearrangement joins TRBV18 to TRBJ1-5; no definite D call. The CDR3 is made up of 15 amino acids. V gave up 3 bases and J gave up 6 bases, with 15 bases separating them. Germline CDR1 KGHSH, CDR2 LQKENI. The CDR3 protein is CASSPVPPGGQPQHF. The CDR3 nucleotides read TGTGCCAGCTCACCTGTCCCCCCGGGAGGTCAGCCCCAGCATTTT.

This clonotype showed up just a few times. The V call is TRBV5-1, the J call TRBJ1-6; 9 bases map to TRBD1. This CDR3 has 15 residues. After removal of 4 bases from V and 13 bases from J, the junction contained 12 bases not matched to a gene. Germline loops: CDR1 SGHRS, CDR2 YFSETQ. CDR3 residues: CASSAGQGPITPLHF. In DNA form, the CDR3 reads TGCGCCAGCAGCGCCGGACAGGGGCCCATCACCCCCCTCCACTTT.

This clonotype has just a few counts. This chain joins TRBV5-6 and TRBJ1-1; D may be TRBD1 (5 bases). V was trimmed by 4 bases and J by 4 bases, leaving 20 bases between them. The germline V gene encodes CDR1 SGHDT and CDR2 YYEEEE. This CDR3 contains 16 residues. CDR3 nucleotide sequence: TGTGCCAGCAGCAGGGGTACAGGCTATGTGATCACTGAAGCTTTCTTT. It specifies CASSRGTGYVITEAFF.